This T cell receptor (beta chain) was retrieved from a study of blood T cells in healthy people across ages. The germline gives CDR1 MNHEY, CDR2 SVGAGI. The CDR3 length is 15 residues. V lost 0 bases and J lost 3, with 11 bases in between. Together with a sample-barcoded 5' primer, a J-beta primer mix was included in a second PCR lasting 7 to 11 cycles. TCRdb itself ran the 5' RACE reads through MiXCR, one entry per CDR3 protein. The table shows 600,000 or so distinct CDR3 sequences, with 25% to 30% occurring only once. Source material: blood. The clonotype comes from an elderly woman in good health. The rearrangement uses TRBV6-5 and TRBJ1-2, with D perhaps matching TRBD1 (5 bases). DNA for the CDR3: TGTGCCAGCAGTTACTCCGGACATGAGGACTATGGCTACACCTTC. It codes for CASSYSGHEDYGYTF.